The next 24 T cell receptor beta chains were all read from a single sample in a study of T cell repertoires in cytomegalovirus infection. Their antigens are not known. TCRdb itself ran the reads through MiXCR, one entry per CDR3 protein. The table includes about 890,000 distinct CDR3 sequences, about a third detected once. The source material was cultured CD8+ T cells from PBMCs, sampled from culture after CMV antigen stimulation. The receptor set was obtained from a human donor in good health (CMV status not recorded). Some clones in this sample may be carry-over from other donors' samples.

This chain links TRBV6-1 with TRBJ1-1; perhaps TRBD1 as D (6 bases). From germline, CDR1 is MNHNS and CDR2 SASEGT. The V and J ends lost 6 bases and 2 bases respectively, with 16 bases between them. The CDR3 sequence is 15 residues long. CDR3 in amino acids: CASSPWQGRNTEAFF. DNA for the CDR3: TGTGCCAGCAGCCCGTGGCAGGGGAGAAACACTGAAGCTTTCTTT.

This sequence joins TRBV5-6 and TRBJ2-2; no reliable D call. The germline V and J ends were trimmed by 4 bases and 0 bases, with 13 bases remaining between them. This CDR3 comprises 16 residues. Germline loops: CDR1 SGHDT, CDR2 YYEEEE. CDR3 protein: CASSPTRRTNTGELFF. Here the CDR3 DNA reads TGTGCCAGCAGCCCTACGCGGCGGACGAACACCGGGGAGCTGTTTTTT.

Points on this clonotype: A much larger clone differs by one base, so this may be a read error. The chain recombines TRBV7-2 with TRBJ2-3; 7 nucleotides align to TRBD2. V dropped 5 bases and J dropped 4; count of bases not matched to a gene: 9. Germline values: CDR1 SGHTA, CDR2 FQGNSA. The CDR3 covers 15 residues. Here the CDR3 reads CASSPLGGNSDTQYF. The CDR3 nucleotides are TGTGCCAGCAGCCCCTTGGGAGGGAATTCAGATACGCAGTATTTT. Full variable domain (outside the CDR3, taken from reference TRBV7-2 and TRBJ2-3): GAGVSQSPSNKVTEKGKDVELRCDPISGHTALYWYRQSLGQGLEFLIYFQGNSAPDKSGLPSDRFSAERTGGSVSTLTIQRTQQEDSAVYLCASSPLGGNSDTQYFGPGTRLTVL.

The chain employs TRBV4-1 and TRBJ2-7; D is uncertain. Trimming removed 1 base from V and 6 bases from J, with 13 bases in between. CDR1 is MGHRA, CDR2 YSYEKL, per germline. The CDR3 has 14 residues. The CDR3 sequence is CASSQVQLGSEQYF. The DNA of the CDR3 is TGCGCCAGCAGCCAAGTTCAGCTGGGGTCCGAGCAGTACTTC.

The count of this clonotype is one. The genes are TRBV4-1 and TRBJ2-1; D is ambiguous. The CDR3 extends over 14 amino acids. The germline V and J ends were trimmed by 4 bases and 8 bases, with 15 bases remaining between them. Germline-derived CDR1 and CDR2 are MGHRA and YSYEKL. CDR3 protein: CASSLASRADEQFF. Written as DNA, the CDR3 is TGCGCCAGCAGCCTGGCGTCCCGGGCCGATGAGCAGTTCTTC.

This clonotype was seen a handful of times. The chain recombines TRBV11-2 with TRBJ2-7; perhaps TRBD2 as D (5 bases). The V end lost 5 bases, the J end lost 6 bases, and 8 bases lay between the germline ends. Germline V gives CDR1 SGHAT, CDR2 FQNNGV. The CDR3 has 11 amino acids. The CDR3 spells CASSRLSEQYF. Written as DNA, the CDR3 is TGTGCCAGCAGCCGACTATCCGAGCAGTACTTC.

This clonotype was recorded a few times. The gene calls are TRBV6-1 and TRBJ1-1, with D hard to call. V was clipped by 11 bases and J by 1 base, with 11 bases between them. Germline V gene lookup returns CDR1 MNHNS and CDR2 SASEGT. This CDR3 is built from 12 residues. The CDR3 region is CAGTAGNTEAFF. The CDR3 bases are TGTGCCGGTACGGCGGGGAACACTGAAGCTTTCTTT.

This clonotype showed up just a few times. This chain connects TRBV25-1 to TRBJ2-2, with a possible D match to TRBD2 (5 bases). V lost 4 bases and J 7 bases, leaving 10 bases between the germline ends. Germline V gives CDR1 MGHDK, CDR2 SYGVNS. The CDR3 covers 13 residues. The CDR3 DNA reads TGTGCCAGCAGTGCCCCTAGCTACGGGGAGCTGTTTTTT. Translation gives CASSAPSYGELFF.

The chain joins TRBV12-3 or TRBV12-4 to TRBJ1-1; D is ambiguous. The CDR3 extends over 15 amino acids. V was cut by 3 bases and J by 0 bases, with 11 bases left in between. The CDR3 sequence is CASSFSGEVNTEAFF. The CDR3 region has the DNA TGTGCCAGCAGTTTCTCCGGGGAGGTGAACACTGAAGCTTTCTTT.

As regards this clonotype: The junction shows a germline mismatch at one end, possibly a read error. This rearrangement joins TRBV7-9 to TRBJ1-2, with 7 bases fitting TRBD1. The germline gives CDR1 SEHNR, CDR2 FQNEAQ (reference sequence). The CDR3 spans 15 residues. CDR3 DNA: TGTGCCGGCAGCTCCGGGACAGCAGCTAACTATGGCTACACCTTC. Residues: CAGSSGTAANYGYTF.

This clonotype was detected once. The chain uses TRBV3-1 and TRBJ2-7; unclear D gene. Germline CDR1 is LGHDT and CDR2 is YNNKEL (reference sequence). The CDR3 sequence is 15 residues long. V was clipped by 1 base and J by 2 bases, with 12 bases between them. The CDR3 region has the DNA TGTGCCAGCAGCCAAGGAGGTGGGATCACCTACGAGCAGTACTTC. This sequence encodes CASSQGGGITYEQYF.

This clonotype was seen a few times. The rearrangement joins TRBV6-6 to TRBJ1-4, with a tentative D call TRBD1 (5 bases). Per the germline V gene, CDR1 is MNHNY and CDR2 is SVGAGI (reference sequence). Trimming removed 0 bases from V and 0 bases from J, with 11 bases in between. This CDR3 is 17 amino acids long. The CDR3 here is CASSYSVGVATNEKLFF. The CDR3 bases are TGTGCCAGCAGTTACTCCGTGGGGGTTGCAACTAATGAAAAACTGTTTTTT.

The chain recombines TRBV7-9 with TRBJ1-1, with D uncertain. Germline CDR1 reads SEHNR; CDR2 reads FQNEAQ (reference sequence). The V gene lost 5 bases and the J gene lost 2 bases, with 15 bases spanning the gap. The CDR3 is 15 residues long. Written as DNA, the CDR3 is TGTGCCAGCAGCGAGAACGCAGGTGCTAACACTGAAGCTTTCTTT. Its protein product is CASSENAGANTEAFF. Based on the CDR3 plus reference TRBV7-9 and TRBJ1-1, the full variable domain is DTGVSQNPRHKITKRGQNVTFRCDPISEHNRLYWYRQTLGQGPEFLTYFQNEAQLEKSRLLSDRFSAERPKGSFSTLEIQRTEQGDSAMYLCASSENAGANTEAFFGQGTRLTVV.

In nucleotides, the CDR3 is TGCGCCAGCAGCCAAACCCCGGCGGCAGTATTCGAGGATGAGCAGTTCTTC. It is translated as CASSQTPAAVFEDEQFF. This sequence joins TRBV4-1 and TRBJ2-1; D is ambiguous. The germline V and J ends were trimmed by 2 bases and 8 bases, with 22 bases remaining between them. This CDR3 region has 17 residues. Germline CDR1 reads MGHRA; CDR2 reads YSYEKL.

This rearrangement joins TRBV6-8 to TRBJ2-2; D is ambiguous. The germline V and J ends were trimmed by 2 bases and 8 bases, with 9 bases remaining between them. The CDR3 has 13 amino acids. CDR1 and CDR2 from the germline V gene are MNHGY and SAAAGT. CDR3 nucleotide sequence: TGTGCCAGCAGTTACCGTACTCAGGGGGAGCTGTTTTTT. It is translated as CASSYRTQGELFF.

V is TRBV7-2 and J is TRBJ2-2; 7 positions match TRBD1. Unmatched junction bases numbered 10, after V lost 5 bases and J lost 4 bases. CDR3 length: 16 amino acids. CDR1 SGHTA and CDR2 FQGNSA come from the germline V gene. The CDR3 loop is CASSQHRGSLTGELFF. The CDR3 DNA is TGTGCCAGCAGCCAGCACAGGGGTAGTCTCACCGGGGAGCTGTTTTTT.

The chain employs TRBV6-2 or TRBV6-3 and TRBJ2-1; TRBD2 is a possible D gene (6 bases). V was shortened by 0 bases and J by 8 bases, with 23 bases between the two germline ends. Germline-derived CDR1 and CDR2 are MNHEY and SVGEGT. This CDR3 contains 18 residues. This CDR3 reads CASSYSGRRGKVHDEQFF. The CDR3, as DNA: TGTGCCAGCAGTTACTCTGGGAGGCGGGGAAAGGTGCATGATGAGCAGTTCTTC.

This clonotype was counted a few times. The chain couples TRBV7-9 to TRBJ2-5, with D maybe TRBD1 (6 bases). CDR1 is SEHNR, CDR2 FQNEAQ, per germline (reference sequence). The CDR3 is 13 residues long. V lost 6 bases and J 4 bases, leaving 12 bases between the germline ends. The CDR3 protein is CASSFTGIETQYF. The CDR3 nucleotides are TGTGCCAGCAGTTTCACAGGGATAGAGACCCAGTACTTC.

The chain's CDR3 is CASSSLVWQPQHF. CDR3 bases: TGTGCCAGCAGCTCCCTTGTGTGGCAGCCCCAGCATTTT. The rearrangement links TRBV7-8 to TRBJ1-5; D unclear. The CDR3 totals 13 residues. CDR1 is SGHVS, CDR2 FQNEAQ, per germline. V was pared by 4 bases and J by 7 bases, with 11 bases between.

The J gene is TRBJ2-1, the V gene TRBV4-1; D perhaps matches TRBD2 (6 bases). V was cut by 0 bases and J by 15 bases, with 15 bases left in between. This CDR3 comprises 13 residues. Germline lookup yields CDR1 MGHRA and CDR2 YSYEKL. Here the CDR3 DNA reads TGCGCCAGCAGCCAAGATAATCTGGGGGGTCCGTTCTTC. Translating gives CASSQDNLGGPFF.

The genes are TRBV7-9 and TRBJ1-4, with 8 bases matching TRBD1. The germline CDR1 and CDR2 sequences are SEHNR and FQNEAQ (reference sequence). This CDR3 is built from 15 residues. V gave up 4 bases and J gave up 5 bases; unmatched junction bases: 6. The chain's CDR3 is CASSSRDRRNEKLFF. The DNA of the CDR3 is TGTGCCAGCAGCTCCCGGGACAGGCGGAATGAAAAACTGTTTTTT.

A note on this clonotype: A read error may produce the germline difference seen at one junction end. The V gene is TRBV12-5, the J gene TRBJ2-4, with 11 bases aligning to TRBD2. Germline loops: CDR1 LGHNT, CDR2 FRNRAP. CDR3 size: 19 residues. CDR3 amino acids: CASGLASGGTLLAQNIQYF. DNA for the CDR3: TGTGCTAGTGGTTTGGCTAGCGGGGGGACTTTACTAGCCCAAAACATTCAGTACTTC.

In DNA form, the CDR3 reads TGTGCCAGTAGTATTTGGGGGGTTCGAACCGGGGAGCTGTTTTTT. Translated, it gives CASSIWGVRTGELFF. This rearrangement joins TRBV19 to TRBJ2-2, with D tentatively TRBD2 (6 bases). The CDR3 sequence is 15 residues long. Germline V gives CDR1 LNHDA, CDR2 SQIVND (reference sequence). Trimming cost V 3 bases and J 5 bases, with 13 bases left between them.

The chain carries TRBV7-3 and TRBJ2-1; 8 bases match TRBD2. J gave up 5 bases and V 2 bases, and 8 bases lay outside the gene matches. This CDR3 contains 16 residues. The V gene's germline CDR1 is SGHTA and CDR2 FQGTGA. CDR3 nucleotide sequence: TGTGCCAGCAGCTTACCCTCCGGGACTAGTAACAATGAGCAGTTCTTC. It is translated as CASSLPSGTSNNEQFF.